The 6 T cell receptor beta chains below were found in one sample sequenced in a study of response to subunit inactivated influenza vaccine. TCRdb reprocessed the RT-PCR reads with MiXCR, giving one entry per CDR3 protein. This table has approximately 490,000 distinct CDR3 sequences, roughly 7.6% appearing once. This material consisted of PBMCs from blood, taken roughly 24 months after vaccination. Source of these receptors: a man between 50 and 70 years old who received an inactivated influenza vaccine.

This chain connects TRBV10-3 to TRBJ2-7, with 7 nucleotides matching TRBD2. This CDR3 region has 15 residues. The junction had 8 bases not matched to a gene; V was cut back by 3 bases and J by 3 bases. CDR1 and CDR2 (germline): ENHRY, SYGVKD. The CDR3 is CAISDSGGRVYEQYF. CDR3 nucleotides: TGTGCCATCAGTGACTCGGGAGGCCGCGTCTACGAGCAGTACTTC.

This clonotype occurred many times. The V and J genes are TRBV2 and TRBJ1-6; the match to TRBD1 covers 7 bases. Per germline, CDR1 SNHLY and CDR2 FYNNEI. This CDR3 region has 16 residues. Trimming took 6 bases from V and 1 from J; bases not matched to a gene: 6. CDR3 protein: CASREGQSSYNSPLHF. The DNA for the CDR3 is TGTGCCAGCAGGGAGGGACAGTCTTCCTATAATTCACCCCTCCACTTT.

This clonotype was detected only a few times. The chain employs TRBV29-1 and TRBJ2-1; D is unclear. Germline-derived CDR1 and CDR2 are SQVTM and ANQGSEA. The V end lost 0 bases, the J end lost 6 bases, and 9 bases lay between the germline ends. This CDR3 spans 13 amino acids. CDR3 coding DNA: TGCAGCGTTGAAGAACCCTACTCCAATGAGCAGTTCTTC. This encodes CSVEEPYSNEQFF.

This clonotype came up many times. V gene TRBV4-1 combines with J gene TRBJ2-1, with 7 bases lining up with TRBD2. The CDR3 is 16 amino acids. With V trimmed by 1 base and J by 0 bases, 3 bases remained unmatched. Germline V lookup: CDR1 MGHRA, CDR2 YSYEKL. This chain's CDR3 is CASSQAGGSSYNEQFF. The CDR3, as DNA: TGCGCCAGCAGCCAAGCGGGCGGGAGCTCCTACAATGAGCAGTTCTTC.

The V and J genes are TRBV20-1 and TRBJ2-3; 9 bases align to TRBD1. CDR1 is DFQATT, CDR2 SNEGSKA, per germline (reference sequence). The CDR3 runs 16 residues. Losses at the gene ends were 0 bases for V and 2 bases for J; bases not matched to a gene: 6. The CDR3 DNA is TGCAGTGCTAGAGAGGGGACAGGGCTTCTCACAGATACGCAGTATTTT. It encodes CSAREGTGLLTDTQYF.

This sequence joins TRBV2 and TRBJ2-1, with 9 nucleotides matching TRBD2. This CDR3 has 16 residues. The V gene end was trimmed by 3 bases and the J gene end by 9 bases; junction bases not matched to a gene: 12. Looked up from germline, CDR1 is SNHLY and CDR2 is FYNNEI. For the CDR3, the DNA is TGTGCCAGCAGTGACGGGACTAGCCCCTGGGGGTCTGAGCAGTTCTTC. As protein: CASSDGTSPWGSEQFF.